The clone carrying this T cell receptor beta chain occurred once. This sample was taken from a study of cytomegalovirus exposure and HLA in healthy donors. Overall study context: Among around 400 genotyped donors, about 80% fell in the Caucasian-associated ancestry cluster.

The study ran its PCR with 60 Vbeta and 13 Jbeta primers. Sequenced by immunoSEQ multiplex PCR; TCRdb stores in-frame clones only, minus some. This sample has about 170,000 clones, with roughly four fifths found just once. V was shortened by 1 base and J by 2 bases, with 12 bases between the two germline ends. CDR1 is SGHVS, CDR2 FQNEAQ, per germline. The CDR3 has 16 residues. Material for sequencing was PBMCs. The clonotype was recovered from a female donor in good health and CMV-seronegative. The rearrangement joins TRBV7-8 to TRBJ2-1, with a possible D match to TRBD2 (5 bases). Here the CDR3 reads CASSLERVVPYNEQFF. In DNA, the CDR3 is TGTGCCAGCAGCTTAGAGAGGGTAGTCCCCTACAATGAGCAGTTCTTC.